Listed here are 14 T cell receptor beta chains from one sample, sequenced in a study of CD8 T cells in ankylosing spondylitis. TCRdb processed the 5' RACE reads anew with MiXCR; each CDR3 protein has one entry. This sample has a few hundred thousand distinct CDR3 sequences, with 18% found just once. Sequenced material: blood, either unsorted or a sorted T cell fraction (not recorded which). Receptors were obtained from a male donor with ankylosing spondylitis or in good health (not recorded which).

As concerns this clonotype: This clone may be a read error of a much larger clone one base away. V gene TRBV20-1 combines with J gene TRBJ2-7; 8 bases are a match to TRBD2. This CDR3 is 15 amino acids long. Germline values: CDR1 DFQATT, CDR2 SNEGSKA (reference sequence). The chain's CDR3 is CGARGPGTSSYEQYF. CDR3 in DNA: TGCGGTGCTAGAGGTCCCGGGACTAGCTCCTACGAGCAGTACTTC.

The chain employs TRBV11-2 and TRBJ2-7; TRBD1 agrees at 10 bases. The length of the CDR3 is 17 residues. Germline CDR1 and CDR2: SGHAT and FQNNGV. The junction had 9 bases not matched to a gene; V was cut back by 3 bases and J by 1 base. The DNA of the CDR3 is TGTGCCAGCAGCTTGACCCCCGGGACAGGGGCTTCCTACGAGCAGTACTTC. Translating gives CASSLTPGTGASYEQYF.

This clonotype came up a few times. The J gene is TRBJ2-3, the V gene TRBV4-1; 12 nucleotides agree with TRBD2. With 1 base clipped from V and 7 bases from J, the junction kept 12 bases outside the gene matches. This CDR3 contains 18 residues. CDR1 MGHRA and CDR2 YSYEKL come from the germline V gene. CDR3 nucleotides: TGCGCCAGCAGCCAAGGTCCGGAACTAGCGGGAGGTGGAAATACGCAGTATTTT. Translation: CASSQGPELAGGGNTQYF.

This clonotype was counted at least ten times. The chain recombines TRBV12-3 or TRBV12-4 with TRBJ2-5, with 9 positions matching TRBD1. V was clipped by 3 bases and J by 5 bases; unmatched bases: 10. CDR3 size: 16 residues. CDR3 in DNA: TGTGCCAGCAGTTTCCGGGACAGGGCCGCGTCGGAGACCCAGTACTTC. Its translation: CASSFRDRAASETQYF.

The V and J genes are TRBV7-9 and TRBJ2-2, with D perhaps matching TRBD2 (5 bases). The germline V gene has CDR1 SEHNR and CDR2 FQNEAQ (reference sequence). Trimming removed 5 bases from V and 8 bases from J, with 18 bases in between. The CDR3 runs to 15 residues. Here the CDR3 reads CASSRAVALDGELFF. DNA for the CDR3: TGTGCCAGCAGCAGAGCGGTAGCGTTGGATGGGGAGCTGTTTTTT.

The rearrangement links TRBV12-3 or TRBV12-4 to TRBJ1-5; tentatively, D is TRBD1 (5 bases). V was clipped by 5 bases and J by 5 bases, with 16 bases between them. This CDR3 comprises 15 residues. The CDR3 spells CASSTGAGEDQPQHF. In nucleotides, the CDR3 is TGTGCCAGCAGTACAGGTGCGGGGGAAGATCAGCCCCAGCATTTT.

The chain employs TRBV4-1 and TRBJ2-7; TRBD2 aligns across 7 bases. V shed 4 bases and J 6 bases; nucleotides not matched to a gene: 9. In germline, CDR1 is MGHRA, CDR2 YSYEKL. The CDR3 totals 14 residues. The CDR3 region is CASSPLAGAGEQYF. The CDR3 DNA reads as TGCGCCAGCAGCCCTTTGGCGGGAGCGGGCGAGCAGTACTTC.

In its sample, this clonotype was seen many times. The rearrangement links TRBV6-5 to TRBJ2-5, with 8 bases identical to TRBD1. Germline V gene lookup returns CDR1 MNHEY and CDR2 SVGAGI. V shed 5 bases, J shed 11 bases, and the junction held 7 bases outside the gene matches. CDR3 length: 12 amino acids. CDR3 protein: CASSRDRFTQYF. The DNA for the CDR3 is TGTGCCAGCAGTCGGGACAGGTTTACTCAGTACTTC.

This clonotype was counted a few times. The chain employs TRBV18 and TRBJ2-3; D not certain. The germline CDR1 and CDR2 sequences are KGHSH and LQKENI. Trimming left V 6 bases short and J 6 bases short, with 19 bases between. The CDR3 is made up of 15 amino acids. DNA of the CDR3: TGTGCCAGCTCTCCCTACCATGCTCCCGGGGATACGCAGTATTTT. It is translated as CASSPYHAPGDTQYF.

V and J are TRBV5-1 and TRBJ2-1; TRBD2 agrees at 11 bases. CDR1 is SGHRS, CDR2 YFSETQ, per germline. The CDR3 covers 15 residues. J gave up 10 bases and V 0 bases, and 6 bases lay outside the gene matches. The CDR3 is CASSLGTSGSVEQFF. The CDR3 region has the DNA TGCGCCAGCAGCTTGGGAACTAGCGGGAGTGTGGAGCAGTTCTTC. Looking up the rest from reference TRBV5-1 and TRBJ2-1 gives the full variable domain: KAGVTQTPRYLIKTRGQQVTLSCSPISGHRSVSWYQQTPGQGLQFLFEYFSETQRNKGNFPGRFSGRQFSNSRSEMNVSTLELGDSALYLCASSLGTSGSVEQFFGPGTRLTVL.

The chain uses TRBV28 and TRBJ2-7, with a tentative D call TRBD1 (5 bases). V dropped 5 bases and J dropped 2 bases, with 10 bases sitting between them. CDR1 is MDHEN and CDR2 is SYDVKM in the germline V gene. The CDR3 runs to 13 residues. The CDR3 sequence: CASSLTVTYEQYF. The CDR3 region has the DNA TGTGCCAGCAGTCTGACAGTGACCTACGAGCAGTACTTC.

This clonotype was recorded a few times. The CDR3 region has the DNA TGTGCCAGCAGCTTGGGGGACAGCTATGGCTACACCTTC. Its protein product is CASSLGDSYGYTF. This chain connects TRBV5-5 to TRBJ1-2; TRBD1 agrees at 7 bases. V shed 0 bases and J 4 bases; nucleotides not matched to a gene: 0. Germline lookup yields CDR1 SGHKS and CDR2 YYEKEE (reference sequence). The CDR3 totals 13 residues.

V gene TRBV29-1 combines with J gene TRBJ2-7; tentative D call: TRBD2 (6 bases). This CDR3 has 12 residues. V lost 5 bases, J lost 3 bases, and 11 bases lay in between. Germline lookup yields CDR1 SQVTM and CDR2 ANQGSEA. The CDR3: CSVQEGLYEQYF. The CDR3 DNA reads TGCAGCGTTCAGGAGGGGCTCTACGAGCAGTACTTC.

V and J are TRBV12-3 or TRBV12-4 and TRBJ2-5; TRBD2 matches at 9 bases. V gave up 8 bases and J gave up 6 bases; unmatched junction bases: 13. This CDR3 has 15 amino acids. CDR3 nucleotide sequence: TGTGCCAGCTTAGACTCGGGACTAGCCCGACAGACCCAGTACTTC. This codes for CASLDSGLARQTQYF.